This T cell receptor beta chain originates from a study of T cell clonality in common variable immunodeficiency. Findings of the study overall: Fewer deletions and N-nucleotide insertions were reportedly seen in common variable immunodeficiency TCR beta sequences.

All CVID subjects were on immunoglobulin replacement for at least one year. The CDR3 covers 15 residues. The V gene's germline CDR1 is SGHRS and CDR2 YFSETQ. Trimming removed 1 base from V and 5 bases from J, with 16 bases in between. This clone appeared many times. Its antigen is not identified. The read comes to an end 3 residues before the CDR3 does, leaving the germline J gene to fill in the end. Clones were read by immunoSEQ multiplex PCR, and TCRdb kept only the in-frame ones, dropping some. The sample has some 26,000 clones, none seen only once. This sequence joins TRBV5-1 and TRBJ2-7, with D uncertain. Sequences were obtained from peripheral blood mononuclear cells. The receptor comes from a human donor with common variable immunodeficiency. CDR3 DNA (partial): TGCGCCAGCAGCTTGAATAGTCTAGGCCTGAACGAG. It specifies CASSLNSLGLNE. The whole CDR3 region reads CASSLNSLGLNEQYF. The whole variable domain, remainder taken from reference TRBV5-1 and TRBJ2-7, is KAGVTQTPRYLIKTRGQQVTLSCSPISGHRSVSWYQQTPGQGLQFLFEYFSETQRNKGNFPGRFSGRQFSNSRSEMNVSTLELGDSALYLCASSLNSLGLNEQYFGPGTRLTVT.